Ten or more counts support the clone carrying this TCR beta chain. Its antigen is currently unknown. Each CDR3 protein gets one entry after TCRdb re-called the 5' RACE reads with MiXCR. The sample contains 20,000 to 30,000 distinct CDR3 sequences, around 10% of which appear only once. The sample's time point: sample taken at primary tumor resection. This record belongs to a study of spatial heterogeneity in lung cancer. Study-level findings and limits: It was found that expanded intratumoral alpha and beta TCR counts tracked tumor mutation counts.

The CDR3 contains 12 residues. Trimming left V 1 base short and J 2 bases short, with 3 bases between. CDR1 is LGHNA and CDR2 is YSLEER in the germline V gene. The clonotype was recovered from a male donor with early-stage non-small cell lung cancer. The genes are TRBV4-3 and TRBJ2-7; D not resolved. The sample in question was lung tumor tissue, obtained at surgery. CDR3 in DNA: TGCGCCAGCAGCCAAGGGCCCTACGAGCAGTACTTC. This translates into CASSQGPYEQYF.